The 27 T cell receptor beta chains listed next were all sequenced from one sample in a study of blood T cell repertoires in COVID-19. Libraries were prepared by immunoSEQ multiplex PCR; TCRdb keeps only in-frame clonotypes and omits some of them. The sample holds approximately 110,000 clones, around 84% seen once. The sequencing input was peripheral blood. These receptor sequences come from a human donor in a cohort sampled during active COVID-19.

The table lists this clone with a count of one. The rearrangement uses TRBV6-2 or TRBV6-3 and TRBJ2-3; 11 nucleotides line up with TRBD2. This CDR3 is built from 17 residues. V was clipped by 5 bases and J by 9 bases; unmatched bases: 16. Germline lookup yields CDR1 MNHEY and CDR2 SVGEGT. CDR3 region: CASSVRPSGGRVVTQYF. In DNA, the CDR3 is TGTGCCAGCAGTGTCCGTCCTAGCGGGGGGCGGGTCGTAACGCAGTATTTT.

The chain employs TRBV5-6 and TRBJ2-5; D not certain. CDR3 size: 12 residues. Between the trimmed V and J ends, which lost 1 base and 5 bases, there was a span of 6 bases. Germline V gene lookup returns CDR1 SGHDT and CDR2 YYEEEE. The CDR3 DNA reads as TGTGCCAGCAGCTTGACGAGGGAGACCCAGTACTTC. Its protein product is CASSLTRETQYF.

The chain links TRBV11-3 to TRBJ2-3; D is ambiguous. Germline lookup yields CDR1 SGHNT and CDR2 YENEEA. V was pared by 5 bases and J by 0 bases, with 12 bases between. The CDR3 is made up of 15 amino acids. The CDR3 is CASSRDNPSTDTQYF. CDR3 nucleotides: TGTGCCAGCAGCCGAGACAATCCTAGCACAGATACGCAGTATTTT.

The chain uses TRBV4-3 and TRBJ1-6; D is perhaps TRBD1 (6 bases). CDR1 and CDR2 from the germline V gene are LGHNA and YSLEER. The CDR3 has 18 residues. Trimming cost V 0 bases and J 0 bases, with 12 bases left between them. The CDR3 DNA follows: TGCGCCAGCAGCCAAGAAACAGGGAAAGTCTCCTATAATTCACCCCTCCACTTT. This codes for CASSQETGKVSYNSPLHF.

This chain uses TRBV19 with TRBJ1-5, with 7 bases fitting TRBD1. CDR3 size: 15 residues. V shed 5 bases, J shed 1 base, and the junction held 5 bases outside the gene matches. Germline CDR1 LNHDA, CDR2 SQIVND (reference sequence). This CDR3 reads CASSPTGPSNQPQHF. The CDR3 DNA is TGTGCCAGTAGTCCGACAGGGCCGAGCAATCAGCCCCAGCATTTT.

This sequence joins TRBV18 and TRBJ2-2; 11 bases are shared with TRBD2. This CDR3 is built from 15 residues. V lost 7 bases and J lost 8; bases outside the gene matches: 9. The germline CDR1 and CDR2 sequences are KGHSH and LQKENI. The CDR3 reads CASLPGLAASGELFF. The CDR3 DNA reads TGTGCCAGCTTACCGGGACTAGCGGCTTCTGGGGAGCTGTTTTTT.

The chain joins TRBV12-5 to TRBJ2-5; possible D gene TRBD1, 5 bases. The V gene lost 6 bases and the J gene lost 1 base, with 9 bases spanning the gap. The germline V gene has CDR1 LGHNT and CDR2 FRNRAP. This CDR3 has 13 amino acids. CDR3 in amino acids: CASGHRSQETQYF. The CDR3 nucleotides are TGTGCTAGTGGCCACAGGTCCCAAGAGACCCAGTACTTC.

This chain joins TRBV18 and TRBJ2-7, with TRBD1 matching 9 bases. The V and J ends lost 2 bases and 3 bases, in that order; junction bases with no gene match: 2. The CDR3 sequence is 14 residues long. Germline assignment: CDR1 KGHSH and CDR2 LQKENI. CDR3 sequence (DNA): TGTGCCAGCTCACCAACGGGACAGGGCTACGAGCAGTACTTC. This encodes CASSPTGQGYEQYF.

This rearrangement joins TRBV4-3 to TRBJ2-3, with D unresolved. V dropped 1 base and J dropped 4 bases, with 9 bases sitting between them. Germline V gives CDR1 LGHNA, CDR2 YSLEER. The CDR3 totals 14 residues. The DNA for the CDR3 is TGCGCCAGCAGCCAAGGAGGTTTATCAGATACGCAGTATTTT. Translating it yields CASSQGGLSDTQYF.

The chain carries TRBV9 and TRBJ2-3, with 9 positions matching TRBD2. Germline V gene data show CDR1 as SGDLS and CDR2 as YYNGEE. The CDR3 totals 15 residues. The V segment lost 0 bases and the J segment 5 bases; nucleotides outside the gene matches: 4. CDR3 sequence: CASSVAVTSGDTQYF. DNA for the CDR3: TGTGCCAGCAGCGTAGCTGTGACTAGCGGAGATACGCAGTATTTT.

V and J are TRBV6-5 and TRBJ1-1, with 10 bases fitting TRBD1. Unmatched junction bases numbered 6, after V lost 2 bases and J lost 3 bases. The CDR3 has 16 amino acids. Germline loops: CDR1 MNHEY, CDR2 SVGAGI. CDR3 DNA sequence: TGTGCCAGCAGTTACCGGTACGGACAGGGGGACACTGAAGCTTTCTTT. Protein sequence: CASSYRYGQGDTEAFF.

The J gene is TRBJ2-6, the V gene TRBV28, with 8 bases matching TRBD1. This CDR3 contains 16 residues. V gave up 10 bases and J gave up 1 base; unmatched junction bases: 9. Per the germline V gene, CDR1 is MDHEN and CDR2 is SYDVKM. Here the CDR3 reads CATRDRGGSGANVLTF. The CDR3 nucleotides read TGTGCCACACGAGACAGGGGAGGTTCTGGGGCCAACGTCCTGACTTTC.

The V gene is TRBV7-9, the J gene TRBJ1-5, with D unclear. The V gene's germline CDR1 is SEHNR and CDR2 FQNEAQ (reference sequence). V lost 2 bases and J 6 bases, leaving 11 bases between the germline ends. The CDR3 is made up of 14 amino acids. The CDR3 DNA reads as TGTGCCAGCAGCTTACTTGGGGAGCCTCAGCCCCAGCATTTT. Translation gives CASSLLGEPQPQHF.

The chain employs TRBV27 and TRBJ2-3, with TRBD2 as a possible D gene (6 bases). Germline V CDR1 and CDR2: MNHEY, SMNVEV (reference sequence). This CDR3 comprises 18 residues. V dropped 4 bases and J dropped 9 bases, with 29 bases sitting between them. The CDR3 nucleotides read TGTGCCAGCAGTTCCCCCCCTGTGTCGGGGGAGCCTATTGGGACGCAGTATTTT. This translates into CASSSPPVSGEPIGTQYF.

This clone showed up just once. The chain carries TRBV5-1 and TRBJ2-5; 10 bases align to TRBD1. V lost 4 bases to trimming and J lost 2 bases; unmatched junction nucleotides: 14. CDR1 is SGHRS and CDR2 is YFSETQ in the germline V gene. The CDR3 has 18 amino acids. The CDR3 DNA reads TGCGCCAGCAGCGTACTGGGACAGGGGCCCCTCTATCAAGAGACCCAGTACTTC. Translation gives CASSVLGQGPLYQETQYF.

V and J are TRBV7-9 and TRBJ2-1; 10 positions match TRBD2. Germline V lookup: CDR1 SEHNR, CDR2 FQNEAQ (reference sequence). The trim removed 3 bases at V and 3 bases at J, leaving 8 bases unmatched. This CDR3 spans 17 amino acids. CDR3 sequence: CASSLSRAGGVYNEQFF. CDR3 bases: TGTGCCAGCAGCTTGTCTCGAGCGGGAGGGGTCTACAATGAGCAGTTCTTC.

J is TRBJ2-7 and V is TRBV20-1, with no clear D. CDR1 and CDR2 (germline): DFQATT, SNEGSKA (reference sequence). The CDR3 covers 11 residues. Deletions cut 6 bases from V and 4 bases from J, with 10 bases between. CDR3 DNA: TGCAGTGCCGTAGACGGGTACGAGCAGTACTTC. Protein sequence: CSAVDGYEQYF.

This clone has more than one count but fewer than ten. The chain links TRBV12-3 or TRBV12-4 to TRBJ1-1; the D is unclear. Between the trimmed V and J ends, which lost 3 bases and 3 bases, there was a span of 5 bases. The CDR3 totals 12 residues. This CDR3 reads CASSFSDTEAFF. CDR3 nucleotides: TGTGCCAGCAGTTTCTCGGACACTGAAGCTTTCTTT.

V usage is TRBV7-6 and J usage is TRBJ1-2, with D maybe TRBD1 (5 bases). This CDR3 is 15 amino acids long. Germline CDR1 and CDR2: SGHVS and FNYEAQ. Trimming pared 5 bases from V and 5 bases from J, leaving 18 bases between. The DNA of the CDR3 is TGTGCCAGCAGCGCAGGTAGCGGGGCCACGTATGGCTACACCTTC. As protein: CASSAGSGATYGYTF.

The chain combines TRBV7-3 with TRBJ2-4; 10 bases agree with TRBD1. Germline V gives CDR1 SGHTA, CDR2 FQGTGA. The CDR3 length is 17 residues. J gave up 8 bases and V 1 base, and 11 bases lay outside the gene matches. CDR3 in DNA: TGTGCCAGCAGCTTAAACCCCTCGACAGGGGGCGCGGACATTCAGTACTTC. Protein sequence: CASSLNPSTGGADIQYF.

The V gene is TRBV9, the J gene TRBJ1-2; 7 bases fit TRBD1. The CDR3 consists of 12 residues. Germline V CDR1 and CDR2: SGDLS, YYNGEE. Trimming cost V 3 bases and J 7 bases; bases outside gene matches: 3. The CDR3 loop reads CASSADRVGYTF. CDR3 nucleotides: TGTGCCAGCAGCGCCGACAGGGTTGGCTACACCTTC.

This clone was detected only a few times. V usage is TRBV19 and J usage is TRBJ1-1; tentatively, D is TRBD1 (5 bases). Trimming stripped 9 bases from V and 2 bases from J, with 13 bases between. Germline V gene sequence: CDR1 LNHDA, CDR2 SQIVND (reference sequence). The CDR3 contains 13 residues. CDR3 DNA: TGTGCCAGCGCCAAGGGGCGAAACACTGAAGCTTTCTTT. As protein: CASAKGRNTEAFF.

CDR3 sequence: CASSQTGTGETQYF. The CDR3 DNA sequence: TGTGCCAGCAGCCAGACAGGAACCGGAGAGACCCAGTACTTC. The rearrangement links TRBV3-1 (or the pseudogene TRBV3-2) to TRBJ2-5; D is perhaps TRBD1 (6 bases). The V gene's germline CDR1 is LGHDT and CDR2 YNNKEL (reference sequence). This CDR3 contains 14 residues. Trimming removed 3 bases at V and 4 bases at J, with 12 bases between.

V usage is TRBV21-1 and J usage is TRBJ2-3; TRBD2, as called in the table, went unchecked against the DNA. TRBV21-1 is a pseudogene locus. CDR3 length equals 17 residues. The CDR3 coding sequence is TGTGCCAGCAGCAAAGATAATGGGACTTCACCCACAGATACGCAGTATTTT. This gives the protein CASSKDNGTSPTDTQYF.

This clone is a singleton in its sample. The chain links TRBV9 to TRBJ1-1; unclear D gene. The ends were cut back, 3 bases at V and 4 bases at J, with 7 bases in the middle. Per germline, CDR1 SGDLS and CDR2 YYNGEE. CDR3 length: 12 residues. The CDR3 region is CASSGEATEAFF. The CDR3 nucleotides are TGTGCCAGCAGCGGGGAGGCCACTGAAGCTTTCTTT.

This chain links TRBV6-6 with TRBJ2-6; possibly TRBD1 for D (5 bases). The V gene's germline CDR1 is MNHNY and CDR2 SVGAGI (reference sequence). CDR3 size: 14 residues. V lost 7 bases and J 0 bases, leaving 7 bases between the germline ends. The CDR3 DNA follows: TGTGCCAGCATCGACAGCTCTGGGGCCAACGTCCTGACTTTC. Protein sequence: CASIDSSGANVLTF.

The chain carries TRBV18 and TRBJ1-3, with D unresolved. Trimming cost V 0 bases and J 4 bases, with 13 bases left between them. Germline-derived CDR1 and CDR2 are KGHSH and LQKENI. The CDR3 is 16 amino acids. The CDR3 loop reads CASSPPVPGLGNTIYF. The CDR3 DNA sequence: TGTGCCAGCTCACCACCGGTCCCAGGACTCGGAAACACCATATATTTT.